This T cell receptor (beta chain) was sequenced in a study of blood T cell repertoires in COVID-19. Study overall: Acute-phase and convalescent COVID-19 samples originated in the United States, Italy and Spain.

As originally analysed: Reference gene primer amplification gave estimated nucleated cell counts. Profiling relied on immunoSEQ multiplex PCR, and the TCRdb table lists in-frame clones only, not all of them. D and trimming come from the DNA, and the V and J calls and clone size come from that table. Of some 500,000 clones listed, 85% to 90% are singletons. Seattle's enrolled individuals joined amid active infection and were then monitored longitudinally. Germline loops: CDR1 MNHEY, CDR2 SVGEGT. Trimming stripped 2 bases from V and 5 bases from J, with 13 bases between. The CDR3 consists of 14 residues.

The receptor was derived from a woman aged 45-65 years with COVID-19, enrolled during active disease. Sequencing was performed on peripheral blood. This rearrangement joins TRBV6-2 or TRBV6-3 to TRBJ2-7, with a weak D call TRBD2 (5 bases). In DNA form, the CDR3 reads TGTGCCAGCAGTTACGCCCACCCCGGGGACGAGCAGTACTTC. Its translation: CASSYAHPGDEQYF.